This T cell receptor beta chain was sequenced during a study of T cell clones after liver transplantation. Study context: In this trial, immunosuppression withdrawal was attempted within 2 years of liver transplant. Tolerant meant at least one year fully off immunosuppression without liver enzymes above twice normal. Notes on the study in general: Migration into the graft, not deletion, may explain lost graft donor-reactive T cells.

About this clone itself: Antigen unknown. The sample holds other DNA sequences that translate to the same CDR3.

The length of the CDR3 is 15 residues. Germline CDR1 is SGHTA and CDR2 is FQGNSA. Trimming took 2 bases from V and 3 from J, leaving 11 bases between them. TCRdb's table, derived via immunoSEQ multiplex PCR, lists solely in-frame clones and lacks some. The data contain around 77,000 clones, under 90% of them singletons. The source is a human patient who received a liver transplant. Some T cells may be graft donor cells. This chain links TRBV7-2 with TRBJ2-1, with D perhaps matching TRBD2 (5 bases). The specimen comprised CD4+ T cells from blood, sampled 12 months after liver transplant. CDR3 residues: CASSLKRAGYNEQFF. In nucleotides, the CDR3 is TGTGCCAGCAGCTTAAAGAGGGCAGGCTACAATGAGCAGTTCTTC. Drawing the rest from reference TRBV7-2 and TRBJ2-1, the complete variable domain is GAGVSQSPSNKVTEKGKDVELRCDPISGHTALYWYRQSLGQGLEFLIYFQGNSAPDKSGLPSDRFSAERTGGSVSTLTIQRTQQEDSAVYLCASSLKRAGYNEQFFGPGTRLTVL.